This passage covers 17 T cell receptor beta chains from one sample sequenced in a study of spatial heterogeneity in lung cancer. Via MiXCR, TCRdb re-called the 5' RACE reads, giving one row per CDR3 protein. Of 45,000 to 50,000 distinct CDR3 sequences listed, 12% were seen once; the top ten hold 32%. Time point indicated: blood at routine non-recurrence follow-up after resection. This sample comprised PBMCs, obtained at follow-up. The origin of the receptors is a male donor with early-stage non-small cell lung cancer.

In this sample, this clonotype turned up a few times. The V call is TRBV29-1, the J call TRBJ2-3; 13 bases are a match to TRBD2. Losses at the gene ends were 4 bases for V and 3 bases for J; bases not matched to a gene: 7. CDR3 length equals 16 residues. From germline, CDR1 is SQVTM and CDR2 ANQGSEA. The CDR3 here is CSVARTSGSVTDTQYF. CDR3 sequence (DNA): TGCAGCGTTGCTAGGACTAGCGGGAGCGTAACAGATACGCAGTATTTT.

There are many counts of this clonotype. V is TRBV20-1 and J is TRBJ2-7; TRBD2 aligns across 9 bases. The CDR3 is 15 amino acids. Trimming cost V 4 bases and J 4 bases; bases outside gene matches: 11. Germline CDR1 is DFQATT and CDR2 is SNEGSKA (reference sequence). The CDR3 here is CSATTPGLATYEQYF. The CDR3 DNA sequence: TGCAGTGCTACTACCCCGGGACTAGCTACGTACGAGCAGTACTTC.

This clonotype was counted a few times. The CDR3 sequence: CASSLGTDPYNEQFF. The CDR3, as DNA: TGTGCCAGCAGCTTAGGGACAGACCCCTACAATGAGCAGTTCTTC. The rearrangement joins TRBV7-2 to TRBJ2-1; TRBD1 is a possible D gene (6 bases). V was cut by 1 base and J by 2 bases, with 9 bases left in between. The germline V gene has CDR1 SGHTA and CDR2 FQGNSA. The CDR3 loop spans 15 amino acids.

The chain combines TRBV3-1 with TRBJ2-5, with 7 bases lining up with TRBD1. The CDR3 covers 14 residues. V lost 4 bases and J lost 5; bases outside the gene matches: 7. Germline V CDR1 and CDR2: LGHDT, YNNKEL (reference sequence). CDR3 bases: TGTGCCAGCAGCCCCCGACAGGGTCCGGAGACCCAGTACTTC. It encodes CASSPRQGPETQYF.

This clonotype has a count of ten or more. CDR3 residues: CASSRTAVAQYF. The DNA for the CDR3 is TGTGCCAGCAGCCGAACGGCGGTGGCCCAGTACTTC. The V call is TRBV6-5, the J call TRBJ2-5; D ambiguous. The CDR3 has 12 amino acids. Germline V CDR1 and CDR2: MNHEY, SVGAGI. V was shortened by 6 bases and J by 9 bases, with 14 bases between the two germline ends.

A few counts support this clonotype. The genes are TRBV5-4 and TRBJ2-7, with no clear D. Germline V gives CDR1 SGHNT, CDR2 YYREEE (reference sequence). Trimming took 3 bases from V and 3 from J, leaving 19 bases between them. CDR3 length: 16 amino acids. The CDR3 reads CASSSGRGIRNYEQYF. CDR3 bases: TGTGCCAGCAGCTCTGGTCGTGGAATCCGAAACTACGAGCAGTACTTC.

This chain connects TRBV29-1 to TRBJ1-1; D remains ambiguous. This CDR3 has 12 residues. CDR1 and CDR2 (germline): SQVTM, ANQGSEA. Trimming shortened V by 1 base and J by 7 bases, and 10 bases separated the two germline ends. CDR3 sequence reads: CSVEGGAGEAFF. The DNA of the CDR3 is TGCAGCGTTGAAGGTGGCGCGGGTGAAGCTTTCTTT.

This clonotype was seen ten or more times. The chain combines TRBV28 with TRBJ2-3, with 11 bases identical to TRBD2. Germline CDR1 reads MDHEN; CDR2 reads SYDVKM. The CDR3 loop spans 14 amino acids. V lost 9 bases and J lost 0; bases outside the gene matches: 2. The CDR3 DNA is TGTGCCAGTCTAGCGGGGGGAAGCACAGATACGCAGTATTTT. This translates into CASLAGGSTDTQYF.

The rearrangement uses TRBV3-1 and TRBJ1-2; D remains ambiguous. Germline CDR1 is LGHDT and CDR2 is YNNKEL (reference sequence). The CDR3 covers 13 residues. Trimming removed 2 bases from V and 4 bases from J, with 8 bases in between. The CDR3 nucleotides read TGTGCCAGCAGCCAACGGGGTACCTATGGCTACACCTTC. It specifies CASSQRGTYGYTF.

This clonotype came up many times. This chain links TRBV20-1 with TRBJ2-3; TRBD2 matches at 12 bases. In germline, CDR1 is DFQATT, CDR2 SNEGSKA (reference sequence). V shed 6 bases, J shed 6 bases, and the junction held 7 bases outside the gene matches. This CDR3 has 14 amino acids. CDR3 in amino acids: CSADTSGRTDTQYF. For the CDR3, the DNA is TGCAGTGCCGATACTAGCGGGAGGACGGATACGCAGTATTTT.

The sample holds many counts of this clonotype. The chain recombines TRBV12-3 or TRBV12-4 with TRBJ1-1; a weak D match, TRBD1 (5 bases). V was trimmed by 8 bases and J by 6 bases, leaving 13 bases between them. This CDR3 has 12 residues. Here the CDR3 DNA reads TGTGCCAGCCTCTCGATAGGGGCTGAAGCTTTCTTT. This gives the protein CASLSIGAEAFF.

V is TRBV19 and J is TRBJ2-5; possible D gene TRBD1, 5 bases. With 3 bases removed from V and 2 bases from J, the gap between germline ends came to 7 bases. This CDR3 region has 13 residues. The germline gives CDR1 LNHDA, CDR2 SQIVND (reference sequence). CDR3 coding DNA: TGTGCCAGTAGTATGGGGCATCAAGAGACCCAGTACTTC. It translates to CASSMGHQETQYF.

This clonotype appeared a few times. In DNA, the CDR3 is TGTGCCAGCAGCGCAAACAGGGGGCTCAGGAGTAATGAAAAACTGTTTTTT. Its protein is CASSANRGLRSNEKLFF. V and J are TRBV7-9 and TRBJ1-4; 9 bases line up with TRBD1. This CDR3 has 17 amino acids. The V gene end was trimmed by 5 bases and the J gene end by 4 bases; junction bases not matched to a gene: 11. The V gene's germline CDR1 is SEHNR and CDR2 FQNEAQ (reference sequence).

In this sample, this clonotype turned up many times. The chain is built from TRBV2 and TRBJ1-4; no definite D call. Germline V gene data show CDR1 as SNHLY and CDR2 as FYNNEI. Trimming removed 2 bases at V and 5 bases at J, with 12 bases between. The CDR3 is 15 residues long. CDR3 in amino acids: CASSESTVGNEKLFF. The CDR3 DNA reads TGTGCCAGCAGTGAATCTACGGTCGGCAATGAAAAACTGTTTTTT.

This clonotype was seen ten or more times. This chain joins TRBV10-3 and TRBJ1-6; TRBD1 aligns across 9 bases. This CDR3 region has 15 residues. CDR1 ENHRY and CDR2 SYGVKD come from the germline V gene. Trimming took 6 bases from V and 7 from J; bases not matched to a gene: 7. CDR3 nucleotides: TGTGCCATCAGCAGGGGACAGGGTGGAAATTCACCCCTCCACTTT. Translated, it gives CAISRGQGGNSPLHF.

This clonotype was detected many times. The V gene is TRBV5-1, the J gene TRBJ2-7, with D perhaps matching TRBD1 or TRBD2 (5 bases each). This CDR3 contains 14 residues. CDR1 is SGHRS, CDR2 YFSETQ, per germline. The ends were cut back, 2 bases at V and 7 bases at J, with 16 bases in the middle. The CDR3 protein is CASSFGTPRLEQYF. The CDR3 DNA reads TGCGCCAGCAGCTTCGGGACCCCCCGGTTGGAGCAGTACTTC.

This chain joins TRBV20-1 and TRBJ2-5; D tentatively reads TRBD1 or TRBD2 (5 bases each). Trimming shortened V by 5 bases and J by 1 base, and 11 bases separated the two germline ends. In germline, CDR1 is DFQATT, CDR2 SNEGSKA (reference sequence). This CDR3 has 13 amino acids. The CDR3 sequence: CSAGGVTQETQYF. CDR3 DNA sequence: TGCAGTGCTGGGGGAGTTACCCAAGAGACCCAGTACTTC.